A single TCR beta chain is shown here with its context. Its antigen is as yet unknown. The entry originates in a study of T cell repertoires in cytomegalovirus infection. MiXCR, applied by TCRdb to the reads, yields one record per CDR3 protein. The data show around 340,000 distinct CDR3 sequences, with almost 30% seen just once and 20% held by the top ten. This receptor was taken from a human donor in good health (CMV status not recorded). Some clones in this sample may be carry-over from other donors' samples. This specimen consisted of cultured PBMCs, obtained from culture after CMV antigen stimulation.

CDR3 DNA: TGTGCCAGCAGTGCTGTGGGTAGAGGGCAGCATTTT. It codes for CASSAVGRGQHF. The chain is built from TRBV12-3 or TRBV12-4 and TRBJ1-5; D is ambiguous. The CDR3 is made up of 12 amino acids. Trimming cost V 5 bases and J 13 bases, with 15 bases left between them.